This is a list of T cell receptor beta chains from one sample in a study of spatial heterogeneity in lung cancer. TCRdb processed the 5' RACE reads anew with MiXCR; each CDR3 protein has one entry. Among 77,000 or so distinct CDR3 sequences listed, approximately 20% were seen once. The input for sequencing was PBMCs, taken at surgery. All receptors come from a male donor with early-stage non-small cell lung cancer. Both conserved end residues are part of each CDR3. Each record gives: D gene, clone size, J gene, CDR3 length, V gene, CDR3 DNA, CDR3 protein. A D gene is named only where the DNA matches it firmly. Size is omitted from some rows. Given values are once, few, many or a class for expanded clones.

.	many	TRBJ1-3	18	TRBV18	TGTGCCAGCTCACCTCCGCCCAGGATGGAAGCCTCTGGAAACACCATATATTTT	CASSPPPRMEASGNTIYF
.	.	TRBJ2-3	16	TRBV11-3	TGTGCCAGCAGCTCCCCCACGCAGAGGGGGAGCGATACGCAGTATTTT	CASSSPTQRGSDTQYF
.	few	TRBJ2-1	15	TRBV2	TGTGCCAGTTTGGTTCCGGCGGGCGGATACAATGAGCAGTTCTTC	CASLVPAGGYNEQFF
.	many	TRBJ2-7	13	TRBV28	TGTGCCAGCAGTTTCACCGACAGATACGAGCAGTACTTC	CASSFTDRYEQYF
TRBD2	few	TRBJ2-1	14	TRBV20-1	TGCAGTGCTGTCGGGAGGGTATCGTACAATGAGCAGTTCTTC	CSAVGRVSYNEQFF
TRBD1	few	TRBJ2-1	15	TRBV7-8	TGTGCCAGCAGCTTAGGGGGACAGGGGACAGACGAGCAGTTCTTC	CASSLGGQGTDEQFF
TRBD2	few	TRBJ2-3	15	TRBV5-8	TGTGCCAGCAGCTTGTTCGGGGGGGCGGCAGATACGCAGTATTTT	CASSLFGGAADTQYF
.	many	TRBJ2-4	15	TRBV4-3	TGCGCCAGCACTGGGGCGACAGTCGACAAAAACATTCAGTACTTC	CASTGATVDKNIQYF
.	few	TRBJ1-5	14	TRBV15	TGTGCCACCAGCAGAGGACAGAAGAATCAGCCCCAGCATTTT	CATSRGQKNQPQHF
TRBD1	.	TRBJ2-1	15	TRBV6-5	TGTGCCAGCAGGCTCCGGGACAGGGCTAACAATGAGCAGTTCTTC	CASRLRDRANNEQFF
TRBD1	.	TRBJ2-4	14	TRBV19	TGTGCCAGTAGTATCCGGGACAGCAAAAACATTCAGTACTTC	CASSIRDSKNIQYF
.	few	TRBJ1-1	14	TRBV28	TGTGCCAGCAGTCCTTCGGATGGGAACACTGAAGCTTTCTTT	CASSPSDGNTEAFF
.	few	TRBJ2-5	15	TRBV7-6	TGTGCCAGCAGCTTAGCTGGGGGGACGCAGAAGACCCAGTACTTC	CASSLAGGTQKTQYF
.	few	TRBJ2-7	13	TRBV28	TGTGCCAGCCCGGACCTAATGCCAGCGGAGCAGTACTTC	CASPDLMPAEQYF
.	.	TRBJ2-7	9	TRBV5-1	TGCGCCAGCAGGGGGTTCCAGTACTTC	CASRGFQYF
.	few	TRBJ1-4	15	TRBV5-1	TGCGCCAGCAGCTTGGAAGGCAGGACTAATGAAAAACTGTTTTTT	CASSLEGRTNEKLFF
.	once	TRBJ1-5	15	TRBV12-2	TGTGCAAGTCGCTTAGCCGGGACAGCGAATCAGCCCCAGCATTTT	CASRLAGTANQPQHF
TRBD1	few	TRBJ2-7	14	TRBV9	TGTGCCAGCACAAGAACAGGGGACTCCTACGAGCAGTACTTC	CASTRTGDSYEQYF
TRBD1	.	TRBJ1-4	14	TRBV5-1	TGCGCCAGCAGTTCCGGGACAGGGAGTGAAAAACTGTTTTTT	CASSSGTGSEKLFF
.	many	TRBJ1-5	15	TRBV19	TGTGCCAGTAGTATAGCGGTGACAGACCCCCAGCCCCAGCATTTT	CASSIAVTDPQPQHF
.	few	TRBJ2-2	13	TRBV12-5	TGTGCTAGTGGTTTGGTATCCACCGGGGAGCTGTTTTTT	CASGLVSTGELFF
TRBD2	.	TRBJ2-1	16	TRBV5-1	TGCGCCAGCAGCCCCTCTAGCGGGAGGGCCGTCAATGAGCAGTTCTTC	CASSPSSGRAVNEQFF
.	few	TRBJ2-7	11	TRBV10-3	TGTGCCATCAGTGCGGACTACGAGCAGTACTTC	CAISADYEQYF
.	.	TRBJ1-2	15	TRBV20-1	TGCAGTGCTAGAGAGAACCAGGCCACTAACTATGGCTACACCTTC	CSARENQATNYGYTF
TRBD1	.	TRBJ2-5	14	TRBV7-6	TGTGCCAGTCCGCAGGGACAGGGGGCTGAGACCCAGTACTTC	CASPQGQGAETQYF
TRBD1	.	TRBJ2-2	12	TRBV14	TGTGCCAGCAGCCAAACCGACAGGGTGTTGTTTTTT	CASSQTDRVLFF
.	.	TRBJ2-1	14	TRBV5-1	TGCGCCAGCAGCTTGCGAGGCGATTACAATGAGCAGTTCTTC	CASSLRGDYNEQFF
TRBD2	.	TRBJ2-2	15	TRBV11-1	TGTGCCAGCAGCCCGGGGGGACTAAACACCGGGGAGCTGTTTTTT	CASSPGGLNTGELFF
.	many	TRBJ2-5	16	TRBV12-3/TRBV12-4	TGTGCCAGCAGCCCCCGCCCCGGGATCGACCCGGAGACCCAGTACTTC	CASSPRPGIDPETQYF